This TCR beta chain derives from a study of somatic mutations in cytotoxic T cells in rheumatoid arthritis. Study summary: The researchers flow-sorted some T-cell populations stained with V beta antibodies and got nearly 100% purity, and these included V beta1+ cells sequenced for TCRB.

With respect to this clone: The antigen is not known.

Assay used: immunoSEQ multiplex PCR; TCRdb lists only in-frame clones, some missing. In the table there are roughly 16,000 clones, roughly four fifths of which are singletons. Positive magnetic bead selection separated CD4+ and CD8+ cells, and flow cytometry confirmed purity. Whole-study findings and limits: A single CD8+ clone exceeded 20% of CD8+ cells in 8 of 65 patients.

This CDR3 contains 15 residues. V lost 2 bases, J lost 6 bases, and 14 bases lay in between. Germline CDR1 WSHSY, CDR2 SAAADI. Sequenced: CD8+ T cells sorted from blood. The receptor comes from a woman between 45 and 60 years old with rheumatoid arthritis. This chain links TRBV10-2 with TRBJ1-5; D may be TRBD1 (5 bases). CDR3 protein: CASSEGTVEFQPQHF. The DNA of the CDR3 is TGCGCCAGCAGTGAGGGGACGGTGGAGTTTCAGCCCCAGCATTTT.